The T cell receptor (beta chain) under discussion was sequenced for a study of cytomegalovirus exposure and HLA in healthy donors. For the study at large: The 110 or so validation repertoires used a platform that matched the one used for the approximately 620 first-cohort repertoires, as a later analysis reported.

This clone was recorded once. TCRdb keeps only in-frame clones here, not all; method: immunoSEQ multiplex PCR. The sample consists of some 150,000 clones, 94% of them appearing once. Losses at the gene ends were 6 bases for V and 4 bases for J; bases not matched to a gene: 6. This CDR3 region has 14 residues. Germline V lookup: CDR1 MNHEY, CDR2 SMNVEV (reference sequence). This chain connects TRBV27 to TRBJ1-1; 9 nucleotides line up with TRBD1. The origin of this receptor is a man aged 18 to 30 in good health and CMV-seropositive. Sequencing used PBMCs. The CDR3 spells CASSLRQGVTEAFF. The DNA of the CDR3 is TGTGCCAGCAGCCTGAGACAGGGGGTCACTGAAGCTTTCTTT.